This record covers a single T cell receptor (beta chain). Method: immunoSEQ multiplex PCR; TCRdb's copy keeps in-frame clones and lacks some. The data contain 60,000 to 75,000 clones, approximately 81% of them singletons. The data derive from a study of OX40 agonist ivuxolimab in advanced cancers. The germline CDR1 and CDR2 sequences are MNHEY and SMNVEV (reference sequence). V lost 5 bases and J lost 4, with 15 bases in between. The CDR3 runs 15 residues. This sequence joins TRBV27 and TRBJ1-3; D gene uncertain. The sample here was CD4+ or CD8+ T cells sorted from blood, taken in a trial of the OX40 agonist ivuxolimab. The TCR was taken from an adult with an advanced solid tumor such as melanoma, head and neck, liver or kidney cancer. The CDR3 reads CASSRKPEGGNTIYF. The CDR3 bases are TGTGCCAGCAGTCGCAAACCGGAGGGCGGAAACACCATATATTTT.